The rows below give T cell receptor beta chains drawn from one sample of a study of blood T cell repertoires in COVID-19. Clones were read by immunoSEQ multiplex PCR, and TCRdb kept only the in-frame ones, dropping some. The sample carries approximately 57,000 clones, more than 75% recorded once. The specimen sequenced was peripheral blood. The receptor source for this set is a woman older than 75 with acute or convalescent COVID-19. Both conserved end residues are part of each CDR3. Fields, in order: J gene, clone size, CDR3 length, V gene, D gene, CDR3 protein, CDR3 DNA. D genes are given only for firm matches. Rows give clone size only sometimes, using once, few, many, or a class for an expanded clone.

J gene: TRBJ2-7
clone size: .
CDR3 length: 16
V gene: TRBV6-1
D gene: TRBD2
CDR3 protein: CASSASSGSPSYEQYF
CDR3 DNA: TGTGCCAGCAGTGCATCTAGCGGGAGTCCCTCCTACGAGCAGTACTTC

J gene: TRBJ2-7
clone size: .
CDR3 length: 13
V gene: TRBV7-9
D gene: .
CDR3 protein: CASSLVESPEQYF
CDR3 DNA: TGTGCCAGCAGCTTAGTGGAGTCACCCGAGCAGTACTTC

J gene: TRBJ2-5
clone size: few
CDR3 length: 14
V gene: TRBV7-8
D gene: .
CDR3 protein: CASSLGGLQETQYF
CDR3 DNA: TGTGCCAGCAGCTTAGGCGGGCTCCAAGAGACCCAGTACTTC

J gene: TRBJ1-4
clone size: .
CDR3 length: 14
V gene: TRBV5-4
D gene: .
CDR3 protein: CASSSRGTGEKLFF
CDR3 DNA: TGTGCCAGCAGCTCCAGGGGTACGGGGGAAAAACTGTTTTTT

J gene: TRBJ1-2
clone size: .
CDR3 length: 13
V gene: TRBV27
D gene: .
CDR3 protein: CASKREASYGYTF
CDR3 DNA: TGTGCCAGCAAAAGGGAGGCATCCTATGGCTACACCTTC

J gene: TRBJ2-5
clone size: .
CDR3 length: 14
V gene: TRBV30
D gene: TRBD2
CDR3 protein: CALTTSGGFVTQYF
CDR3 DNA: TGTGCCTTAACGACTAGCGGGGGATTTGTGACCCAGTACTTC

J gene: TRBJ2-1
clone size: .
CDR3 length: 17
V gene: TRBV11-2
D gene: .
CDR3 protein: CASSFGLTELMVDEQFF
CDR3 DNA: TGTGCCAGCAGCTTCGGGCTGACAGAACTAATGGTAGATGAGCAGTTCTTC

J gene: TRBJ2-3
clone size: .
CDR3 length: 16
V gene: TRBV5-1
D gene: TRBD2
CDR3 protein: CASSLARLAGADTQYF
CDR3 DNA: TGCGCCAGCAGCTTGGCCCGACTAGCGGGGGCAGATACGCAGTATTTT

J gene: TRBJ2-3
clone size: once
CDR3 length: 14
V gene: TRBV6-1
D gene: .
CDR3 protein: CASSEAPGFDTQYF
CDR3 DNA: TGTGCCAGCAGTGAAGCCCCCGGGTTTGATACGCAGTATTTT

J gene: TRBJ2-1
clone size: .
CDR3 length: 15
V gene: TRBV19
D gene: .
CDR3 protein: CASSISGGWSNEQFF
CDR3 DNA: TGTGCCAGTAGTATATCGGGGGGCTGGAGCAATGAGCAGTTCTTC

J gene: TRBJ1-2
clone size: .
CDR3 length: 13
V gene: TRBV7-9
D gene: .
CDR3 protein: CASSSRVFYGYTF
CDR3 DNA: TGTGCCAGCAGTTCCAGGGTTTTTTACGGCTACACCTTC

J gene: TRBJ1-1
clone size: .
CDR3 length: 14
V gene: TRBV2
D gene: TRBD1
CDR3 protein: CASMGTGMNTEAFF
CDR3 DNA: TGTGCCAGCATGGGGACAGGCATGAACACTGAAGCTTTCTTT

J gene: TRBJ2-1
clone size: few
CDR3 length: 15
V gene: TRBV11-3
D gene: TRBD2
CDR3 protein: CASSGGLAEYNEQFF
CDR3 DNA: TGTGCCAGCAGCGGGGGACTAGCGGAATACAATGAGCAGTTCTTC

J gene: TRBJ1-2
clone size: .
CDR3 length: 15
V gene: TRBV15
D gene: TRBD1
CDR3 protein: CATSGGDRGKYGYTF
CDR3 DNA: TGTGCCACCAGCGGTGGAGACAGGGGGAAGTATGGCTACACCTTC

J gene: TRBJ2-7
clone size: .
CDR3 length: 15
V gene: TRBV19
D gene: TRBD1
CDR3 protein: CASSVGQGTGYEQYF
CDR3 DNA: TGTGCCAGTAGTGTCGGACAGGGGACCGGCTACGAGCAGTACTTC

J gene: TRBJ1-2
clone size: .
CDR3 length: 11
V gene: TRBV29-1
D gene: .
CDR3 protein: CSVLDRGGYTF
CDR3 DNA: TGCAGCGTTTTGGACAGAGGAGGCTACACCTTC

J gene: TRBJ2-5
clone size: once
CDR3 length: 13
V gene: TRBV19
D gene: .
CDR3 protein: CASSRLVQETQYF
CDR3 DNA: TGTGCCAGTTCCCGGTTGGTCCAAGAGACCCAGTACTTC

J gene: TRBJ1-1
clone size: .
CDR3 length: 16
V gene: TRBV5-1
D gene: TRBD1
CDR3 protein: CASSPGPGTGSDSAFF
CDR3 DNA: TGCGCCAGCAGCCCCGGCCCCGGGACAGGGTCCGATTCGGCTTTCTTT

J gene: TRBJ1-2
clone size: once
CDR3 length: 14
V gene: TRBV6-1
D gene: .
CDR3 protein: CASSGGGWDYGYTF
CDR3 DNA: TGTGCCAGCAGTGGTGGGGGCTGGGACTATGGCTACACCTTC

J gene: TRBJ2-5
clone size: .
CDR3 length: 14
V gene: TRBV27
D gene: TRBD2
CDR3 protein: CASSTGRGSETQYF
CDR3 DNA: TGTGCCAGCAGTACGGGGCGGGGGTCAGAGACCCAGTACTTC

J gene: TRBJ2-6
clone size: .
CDR3 length: 19
V gene: TRBV5-1
D gene: TRBD1
CDR3 protein: CASSLETGAIRPGANVLTF
CDR3 DNA: TGCGCCAGCAGCCTAGAGACAGGGGCCATCCGACCTGGGGCCAACGTCCTGACTTTC

J gene: TRBJ1-6
clone size: few
CDR3 length: 17
V gene: TRBV7-6
D gene: TRBD1
CDR3 protein: CASSLGSQGAKNSPLHF
CDR3 DNA: TGTGCCAGCAGCTTAGGTAGCCAGGGGGCAAAAAATTCACCCCTCCACTTT

J gene: TRBJ2-1
clone size: .
CDR3 length: 16
V gene: TRBV18
D gene: .
CDR3 protein: CASSPRNSGSYNEQFF
CDR3 DNA: TGTGCCAGCTCACCGAGGAATAGCGGATCCTACAATGAGCAGTTCTTC

J gene: TRBJ2-4
clone size: few
CDR3 length: 15
V gene: TRBV6-6
D gene: TRBD1
CDR3 protein: CASSRGTGWSNIQYF
CDR3 DNA: TGTGCCAGCAGCCGTGGGACAGGGTGGTCGAACATTCAGTACTTC

J gene: TRBJ2-3
clone size: .
CDR3 length: 16
V gene: TRBV4-2
D gene: TRBD2
CDR3 protein: CASSRGLAGGPDTQYF
CDR3 DNA: TGTGCCAGCAGCCGCGGACTAGCGGGGGGACCTGATACGCAGTATTTT

J gene: TRBJ2-1
clone size: .
CDR3 length: 15
V gene: TRBV5-1
D gene: TRBD2
CDR3 protein: CASSLGTSGSSEQFF
CDR3 DNA: TGCGCCAGCAGCTTGGGGACTAGCGGGAGTAGTGAGCAGTTCTTC

J gene: TRBJ1-3
clone size: .
CDR3 length: 17
V gene: TRBV29-1
D gene: .
CDR3 protein: CSVVGSSAKNSGNTIYF
CDR3 DNA: TGCAGCGTTGTGGGCAGCTCCGCCAAGAACTCTGGAAACACCATATATTTT

J gene: TRBJ2-1
clone size: .
CDR3 length: 16
V gene: TRBV5-4
D gene: TRBD2
CDR3 protein: CASSRPGTSGNNEQFF
CDR3 DNA: TGTGCCAGCAGCCGGCCCGGGACTAGCGGTAACAATGAGCAGTTCTTC

J gene: TRBJ2-5
clone size: .
CDR3 length: 14
V gene: TRBV6-5
D gene: TRBD1
CDR3 protein: CASRRQGPTETQYF
CDR3 DNA: TGTGCCAGCAGACGACAGGGCCCAACTGAGACCCAGTACTTC

J gene: TRBJ1-6
clone size: .
CDR3 length: 16
V gene: TRBV7-6
D gene: .
CDR3 protein: CASSLDAGLGNSPLHF
CDR3 DNA: TGTGCCAGCAGCTTAGACGCAGGGTTGGGGAATTCACCCCTCCACTTT

J gene: TRBJ1-5
clone size: .
CDR3 length: 16
V gene: TRBV21-1
D gene: .
CDR3 protein: CASSKEEGQGLGPQHF
CDR3 DNA: TGTGCCAGCAGCAAAGAGGAAGGACAGGGCCTGGGGCCCCAGCATTTT